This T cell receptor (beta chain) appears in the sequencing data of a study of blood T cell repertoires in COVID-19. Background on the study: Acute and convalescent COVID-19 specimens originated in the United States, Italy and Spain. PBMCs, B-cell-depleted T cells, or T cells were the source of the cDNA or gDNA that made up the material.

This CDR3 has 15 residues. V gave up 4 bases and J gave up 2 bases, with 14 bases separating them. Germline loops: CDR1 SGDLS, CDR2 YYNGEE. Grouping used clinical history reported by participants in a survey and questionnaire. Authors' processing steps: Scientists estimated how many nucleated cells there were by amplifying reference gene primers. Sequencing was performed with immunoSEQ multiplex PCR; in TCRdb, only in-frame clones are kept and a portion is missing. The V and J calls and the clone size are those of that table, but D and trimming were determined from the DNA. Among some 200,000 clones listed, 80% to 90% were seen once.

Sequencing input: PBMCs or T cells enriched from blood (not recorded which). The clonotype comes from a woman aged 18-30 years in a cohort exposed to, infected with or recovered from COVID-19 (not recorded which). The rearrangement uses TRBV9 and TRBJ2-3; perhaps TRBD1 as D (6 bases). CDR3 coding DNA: TGTGCCAGCAGCTTGTACGGACAGCCCACAGATACGCAGTATTTT. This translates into CASSLYGQPTDTQYF.